The 24 T cell receptor beta chains listed next were all sequenced from one sample in a study of response to subunit inactivated influenza vaccine. TCRdb recomputed calls from the RT-PCR reads with MiXCR, one row per CDR3 protein. Of roughly 620,000 distinct CDR3 sequences in the sample, 11% were seen once. The data were also submitted as part of a second study, on T cells expressing NK-cell markers. That report adds: UMIs were included in TCR beta cDNA generated by 5'RACE template switching.

The material sequenced was PBMCs from blood, taken on the day of vaccination. These receptors all come from a man aged 45-65 years who received an inactivated influenza vaccine.

The genes are TRBV6-2 or TRBV6-3 and TRBJ2-1, with TRBD1 as a possible D gene (5 bases). V lost 6 bases and J lost 7, with 16 bases in between. This CDR3 has 14 residues. Germline lookup yields CDR1 MNHEY and CDR2 SVGEGT. This chain's CDR3 is CASSEKGLSNEQFF. CDR3 DNA sequence: TGTGCCAGCAGCGAGAAGGGGTTGAGTAATGAGCAGTTCTTC.

This clonotype was seen ten or more times. The chain employs TRBV6-2 or TRBV6-3 and TRBJ1-1; the D is unclear. Trimming removed 3 bases at V and 6 bases at J, with 11 bases between. CDR3 size: 13 residues. The germline gives CDR1 MNHEY, CDR2 SVGEGT. CDR3 loop: CASSYRYGPEAFF. DNA of the CDR3: TGTGCCAGCAGTTATAGGTACGGACCTGAAGCTTTCTTT.

The gene calls are TRBV20-1 and TRBJ2-3; the match to TRBD2 covers 7 bases. Unmatched junction bases numbered 8, after V lost 2 bases and J lost 6 bases. The CDR3 spans 14 residues. Per germline, CDR1 DFQATT and CDR2 SNEGSKA (reference sequence). CDR3 in amino acids: CSARSSGPLDTQYF. Here the CDR3 DNA reads TGCAGTGCTAGATCTAGCGGCCCTTTGGATACGCAGTATTTT.

The V call is TRBV6-2 or TRBV6-3, the J call TRBJ2-7; D remains ambiguous. Deletions cut 6 bases from V and 3 bases from J, with 18 bases between. The CDR3 has 15 residues. Looked up from germline, CDR1 is MNHEY and CDR2 is SVGEGT. CDR3 nucleotide sequence: TGTGCCAGCAGCTCTAGTCGGCTGGGCCTCTACGAGCAGTACTTC. This gives the protein CASSSSRLGLYEQYF.

This clonotype has ten or more counts. The genes are TRBV2 and TRBJ2-7, with 8 bases aligning to TRBD2. Unmatched junction bases numbered 15, after V lost 8 bases and J lost 3 bases. The CDR3 sequence is 16 residues long. Germline V CDR1 and CDR2: SNHLY, FYNNEI. In nucleotides, the CDR3 is TGTGCCAGCGGACTAGGTCTTTTAGCGGGGAACTACGAGCAGTACTTC. This codes for CASGLGLLAGNYEQYF.

This clonotype was detected a few times. This chain uses TRBV27 with TRBJ1-4, with TRBD1 matching 7 bases. CDR3 size: 16 residues. Germline values: CDR1 MNHEY, CDR2 SMNVEV (reference sequence). V was pared by 4 bases and J by 5 bases, with 10 bases of the junction left unmatched. CDR3 in amino acids: CASSSLAGGQNEKLFF. The CDR3 DNA reads TGTGCCAGCAGTTCCCTCGCAGGGGGGCAGAATGAAAAACTGTTTTTT.

In this sample, this clonotype turned up a few times. This sequence joins TRBV30 and TRBJ2-7, with D tentatively TRBD1 (6 bases). The CDR3 length is 14 residues. Looked up from germline, CDR1 is GTSNPN and CDR2 is SVGIG (reference sequence). The V gene lost 3 bases and the J gene lost 4 bases, with 16 bases spanning the gap. The DNA for the CDR3 is TGTGCCTGGAGGTTCCGGGACACGGTTTACGAGCAGTACTTC. Protein product: CAWRFRDTVYEQYF.

Only a few counts were recorded for this clonotype. The CDR3 nucleotides are TGTGCCAGCAGCGCACAAATTCAGTACTTC. This codes for CASSAQIQYF. This chain links TRBV7-9 with TRBJ2-4; no clear D gene. The V gene lost 5 bases and the J gene lost 10 bases, with 6 bases spanning the gap. Germline values: CDR1 SEHNR, CDR2 FQNEAQ (reference sequence). The CDR3 runs to 10 residues.

The chain uses TRBV29-1 and TRBJ2-5; TRBD1 might be the D (6 bases). The CDR3 has 13 residues. Germline V gives CDR1 SQVTM, CDR2 ANQGSEA. The V end lost 4 bases, the J end lost 4 bases, and 13 bases lay between the germline ends. The CDR3 coding sequence is TGCAGCGTTGGTGGCAGGGGACGAGAGACCCAGTACTTC. Translation: CSVGGRGRETQYF.

This clonotype was detected only a few times. The V call is TRBV7-9, the J call TRBJ2-5; maybe TRBD2 (6 bases). This CDR3 has 13 amino acids. Germline CDR1 SEHNR, CDR2 FQNEAQ (reference sequence). The V end lost 5 bases, the J end lost 4 bases, and 11 bases lay between the germline ends. CDR3 residues: CASSHGGVETQYF. Written as DNA, the CDR3 is TGTGCCAGCAGCCACGGGGGTGTAGAGACCCAGTACTTC. The full variable domain, with the rest looked up from reference TRBV7-9 and TRBJ2-5, is DTGVSQNPRHKITKRGQNVTFRCDPISEHNRLYWYRQTLGQGPEFLTYFQNEAQLEKSRLLSDRFSAERPKGSFSTLEIQRTEQGDSAMYLCASSHGGVETQYFGPGTRLLVL.

In this sample, this clonotype turned up many times. V is TRBV5-5 and J is TRBJ1-3, with D uncertain. This CDR3 spans 13 amino acids. CDR1 and CDR2 (germline): SGHKS, YYEKEE (reference sequence). The ends were cut back, 2 bases at V and 2 bases at J, with 5 bases in the middle. CDR3 nucleotide sequence: TGTGCCAGCAGCTTTGGTCCTGGAAACACCATATATTTT. It is translated as CASSFGPGNTIYF.

The chain has TRBV4-3 and TRBJ2-2; 8 bases are shared with TRBD1. Per the germline V gene, CDR1 is LGHNA and CDR2 is YSLEER. The CDR3 contains 16 residues. Trimming at V came to 3 bases and at J to 2 bases, leaving 5 bases not matched to a gene. This chain's CDR3 is CASSQWTGLNTGELFF. In DNA form, the CDR3 reads TGCGCCAGCAGCCAGTGGACAGGGTTAAACACCGGGGAGCTGTTTTTT.

This clonotype was counted many times. V usage is TRBV7-9 and J usage is TRBJ2-7; D gene uncertain. V dropped 2 bases and J dropped 2 bases, with 4 bases sitting between them. Germline V gene data show CDR1 as SEHNR and CDR2 as FQNEAQ (reference sequence). The CDR3 extends over 12 amino acids. CDR3 loop: CASSLMAYEQYF. Here the CDR3 DNA reads TGTGCCAGCAGCTTAATGGCCTACGAGCAGTACTTC.

This clonotype came up a few times. The chain joins TRBV20-1 to TRBJ2-2, with 12 bases matching TRBD2. Germline trimming cut 3 bases from V and 2 bases from J; bases unmatched to any gene: 7. CDR1 is DFQATT, CDR2 SNEGSKA, per germline (reference sequence). There are 17 residues in the CDR3. This CDR3 is CSASRLAGESNTGELFF. CDR3 DNA: TGCAGTGCTAGTCGACTAGCGGGAGAGAGTAACACCGGGGAGCTGTTTTTT.

The chain joins TRBV20-1 to TRBJ2-1; TRBD2 is a possible D gene (6 bases). The CDR3 totals 18 residues. V was clipped by 1 base and J by 6 bases, with 25 bases between them. The germline gives CDR1 DFQATT, CDR2 SNEGSKA (reference sequence). CDR3 bases: TGCAGTGCTAGAGGCGGCAGGTATTCTGGGGGAGGATCCAATGAGCAGTTCTTC. Its translation is CSARGGRYSGGGSNEQFF.

V is TRBV6-1 and J is TRBJ2-1; 7 bases are a match to TRBD1. CDR1 is MNHNS and CDR2 is SASEGT in the germline V gene. This CDR3 is built from 15 residues. V was clipped by 2 bases and J by 2 bases; unmatched bases: 3. The CDR3 DNA reads TGTGCCAGCAGTGAACTAGGGGGCCCCTACAATGAGCAGTTCTTC. As protein: CASSELGGPYNEQFF.

This clonotype was recorded a few times. J is TRBJ1-2 and V is TRBV12-3 or TRBV12-4; 7 positions agree with TRBD1. V lost 5 bases, J lost 5 bases, and 5 bases stayed unmatched. The CDR3 runs to 13 residues. CDR3 bases: TGTGCCAGCAGTGTACAGGGGACATATGGCTACACCTTC. It yields the protein CASSVQGTYGYTF.

The sample holds a few counts of this clonotype. This chain joins TRBV24-1 and TRBJ2-3; weak D call: TRBD2 (5 bases). There are 13 residues in the CDR3. V was trimmed by 0 bases and J by 5 bases, leaving 5 bases between them. The germline V gene encodes CDR1 KGHDR and CDR2 SFDVKD. For the CDR3, the DNA is TGTGCCACCAGTGATTTGGGAGGAGATACGCAGTATTTT. Translation: CATSDLGGDTQYF.

The V gene is TRBV14, the J gene TRBJ2-1; 10 bases are shared with TRBD2. Germline CDR1 is SGHDN and CDR2 is FVKESK. The CDR3 covers 17 residues. The V and J ends lost 4 bases and 12 bases, in that order; junction bases with no gene match: 18. This chain's CDR3 is CASSPISGTSASNRQFF. CDR3 nucleotide sequence: TGTGCCAGCAGCCCGATATCCGGGACTAGCGCGTCTAATCGGCAGTTCTTC.

V usage is TRBV4-2 and J usage is TRBJ2-7, with TRBD1 matching 8 bases. The CDR3 extends over 15 amino acids. The V segment lost 5 bases and the J segment 5 bases; nucleotides outside the gene matches: 11. CDR1 and CDR2 from the germline V gene are LGHNA and YNFKEQ. CDR3 sequence reads: CASSKGGRGLNEQYF. In DNA form, the CDR3 reads TGTGCCAGCAGCAAGGGTGGCAGGGGGCTCAACGAGCAGTACTTC.

In its sample, this clonotype was seen a few times. The chain has TRBV11-2 and TRBJ2-4; 11 positions match TRBD1. The CDR3 contains 15 residues. The germline V gene has CDR1 SGHAT and CDR2 FQNNGV. Trimming at V came to 5 bases and at J to 8 bases, leaving 8 bases not matched to a gene. The CDR3 spells CASSPGTGGLYIQYF. CDR3 in DNA: TGTGCCAGCAGCCCCGGGACAGGGGGTCTCTACATTCAGTACTTC.

Only a few counts were recorded for this clonotype. The chain carries TRBV20-1 and TRBJ2-1; no reliable D call. This CDR3 contains 14 residues. Trimming pared 5 bases from V and 3 bases from J, leaving 14 bases between. The germline V gene encodes CDR1 DFQATT and CDR2 SNEGSKA (reference sequence). CDR3 DNA sequence: TGCAGTGCTCTTAGGCCTACTAACTACAATGAGCAGTTCTTC. Amino acids: CSALRPTNYNEQFF.

The chain has TRBV20-1 and TRBJ2-4; 8 nucleotides line up with TRBD2. The CDR3 is made up of 15 amino acids. The V gene's germline CDR1 is DFQATT and CDR2 SNEGSKA (reference sequence). The trim removed 3 bases at V and 1 base at J, leaving 5 bases unmatched. In DNA, the CDR3 is TGCAGTGCTAGGTGGCAGCGGGAGGCCAAAAACATTCAGTACTTC. Protein product: CSARWQREAKNIQYF.

The CDR3: CASSFDRDIGANEKLFF. The CDR3 DNA is TGTGCCAGCAGTTTCGACAGGGATATTGGAGCTAATGAAAAACTGTTTTTT. The chain uses TRBV6-5 and TRBJ1-4, with 7 positions matching TRBD1. The germline V gene has CDR1 MNHEY and CDR2 SVGAGI. V lost 4 bases, J lost 3 bases, and 11 bases stayed unmatched. The CDR3 is made up of 17 amino acids.